Listed below are T cell receptor beta chains from one sample, sequenced in a study of T-cell memory formation after mild COVID-19. TCRdb used MiXCR to reprocess the 5' RACE reads, holding one entry per CDR3 protein. The sample consists of roughly 100,000 distinct CDR3 sequences, about 18% of them appearing once. Material for sequencing was PBMCs or a T cell subset sorted from them (not recorded which). These receptor sequences come from an adult woman who had mild COVID-19 (a few samples of this study predate the infection). Cell type and time point are not known. Each CDR3 is given with its conserved first and last residue. The D gene is left open where the match is weak. Size tells how often a clone was seen (once, few, many) or the class of an expanded clone, and some rows leave it out.

d_gene	v_gene	j_gene	abundance	CDR3aa	CDR3nt
-	TRBV27	TRBJ2-3	many	CASRRLGGADTQYF	TGTGCCAGCAGACGTCTGGGGGGCGCGGATACGCAGTATTTT
TRBD1	TRBV6-4	TRBJ2-6	many	CASSDSTGAGANVLTF	TGTGCCAGCAGTGACTCGACAGGGGCTGGGGCCAACGTCCTGACTTTC
TRBD1	TRBV9	TRBJ1-2	few	CASSVGDSRIYGYTF	TGTGCCAGCAGCGTAGGGGACAGTCGGATCTATGGCTACACCTTC
-	TRBV20-1	TRBJ2-4	-	CSARSEAPKNIQYF	TGCAGTGCCCGGAGCGAGGCACCCAAAAACATTCAGTACTTC
-	TRBV7-3	TRBJ1-5	-	CASSSGQPQHF	TGTGCCAGCAGCTCGGGCCAGCCCCAGCATTTT
TRBD1	TRBV7-9	TRBJ1-4	few	CASSSGTGFEKLFF	TGTGCCAGCAGCTCGGGGACAGGGTTTGAAAAACTGTTTTTT
-	TRBV12-3/TRBV12-4	TRBJ1-2	-	CASSPHSIGGGYGYTF	TGTGCCAGCAGTCCCCATTCGATAGGGGGAGGCTATGGCTACACCTTC
-	TRBV29-1	TRBJ2-3	-	CSIEEGWRTQYF	TGCAGCATTGAAGAGGGGTGGCGTACGCAGTATTTT
-	TRBV7-8	TRBJ2-7	large	CASSSDYEQYF	TGTGCCAGCAGTTCAGACTACGAGCAGTACTTC
TRBD1	TRBV20-1	TRBJ2-2	few	CSARGTANTGELFF	TGCAGTGCTAGGGGGACAGCGAACACCGGGGAGCTGTTTTTT
TRBD1	TRBV4-1	TRBJ1-1	-	CASSQEDRPRWDTEAFF	TGCGCCAGCAGCCAAGAGGACAGGCCCAGGTGGGACACTGAAGCTTTCTTT
-	TRBV5-1	TRBJ1-1	many	CASSLRGWNTEAFF	TGCGCCAGCAGCCTTAGGGGTTGGAACACTGAAGCTTTCTTT
-	TRBV5-1	TRBJ2-5	-	CASSSERGWQETQYF	TGCGCCAGCAGCTCTGAAAGGGGCTGGCAAGAGACCCAGTACTTC
TRBD1	TRBV7-6	TRBJ2-2	few	CASSSPSWTGLNTGELFF	TGTGCCAGCAGCTCCCCTTCCTGGACAGGGCTGAACACCGGGGAGCTGTTTTTT
TRBD1	TRBV6-5	TRBJ1-4	-	CASSSGTGNEKLFF	TGTGCCAGCTCTTCCGGGACAGGGAATGAAAAACTGTTTTTT
-	TRBV5-6	TRBJ2-1	few	CASSLEFGVDSNREQFF	TGTGCCAGCAGCTTGGAATTTGGGGTAGACTCCAATCGTGAGCAGTTCTTC
-	TRBV5-5	TRBJ1-1	few	CASSLDQNTEAFF	TGTGCCAGCAGCTTGGATCAGAACACTGAAGCTTTCTTT
-	TRBV9	TRBJ1-4	few	CASAPGATNEKLFF	TGTGCCAGCGCTCCAGGAGCAACTAATGAAAAACTGTTTTTT
-	TRBV5-5	TRBJ2-3	-	CASSAGFHRTDTQYF	TGTGCCAGCAGCGCGGGGTTCCACCGCACAGATACGCAGTATTTT
-	TRBV5-1	TRBJ1-2	-	CASHEGERNYGYTF	TGCGCCAGCCACGAGGGGGAGCGAAACTATGGCTACACCTTC
-	TRBV4-1	TRBJ2-2	few	CASSQDAGFAGELFF	TGCGCCAGCAGCCAAGACGCGGGATTTGCCGGGGAGCTGTTTTTT
-	TRBV19	TRBJ2-1	few	CASSSQGLVNEQFF	TGTGCCAGTAGTTCCCAGGGATTGGTCAATGAGCAGTTCTTC